This passage covers 11 T cell receptor beta chains from one sample sequenced in a study of blood T cell repertoires in COVID-19. Repertoires were generated with immunoSEQ multiplex PCR, while TCRdb's copy carries only in-frame clones and drops some. The profile covers fewer than 110,000 clones, with 75% to 90% appearing a single time and roughly 13% taken by the ten largest. The sample was peripheral blood. These TCRs come from a human donor in a cohort sampled during active or convalescent COVID-19.

This chain uses TRBV18 with TRBJ1-1; D is perhaps TRBD1 (5 bases). The CDR3 has 17 residues. The ends were cut back, 0 bases at V and 5 bases at J, with 19 bases in the middle. CDR1 is KGHSH and CDR2 is LQKENI in the germline V gene. The CDR3 region has the DNA TGTGCCAGCTCACCACCGCGGGAGGCAGGGCGGTCGACTGAAGCTTTCTTT. It yields the protein CASSPPREAGRSTEAFF.

The V and J genes are TRBV5-1 and TRBJ2-7; 11 bases are a match to TRBD1. CDR3 length: 17 amino acids. Germline V gene lookup returns CDR1 SGHRS and CDR2 YFSETQ. The J segment lost 0 bases and the V segment lost 4 bases, leaving 9 bases of the junction unmatched. This CDR3 reads CASSEWGTGGPSYEQYF. Here the CDR3 DNA reads TGCGCCAGCAGCGAATGGGGGACAGGGGGGCCCTCCTACGAGCAGTACTTC.

This clone occurred a few times. The chain uses TRBV7-2 and TRBJ1-1; no firm D call. The CDR3 has 13 amino acids. Trimming took 3 bases from V and 2 from J, leaving 7 bases between them. CDR1 is SGHTA, CDR2 FQGNSA, per germline. CDR3 in amino acids: CASSFGDNTEAFF. In DNA, the CDR3 is TGTGCCAGCAGCTTCGGGGATAACACTGAAGCTTTCTTT.

There are many counts of this clone. The J gene is TRBJ2-2, the V gene TRBV5-4, with D possibly TRBD1 on 6 matching bases. This CDR3 region has 16 residues. The V and J ends lost 5 bases and 3 bases respectively, with 17 bases between them. The germline V gene encodes CDR1 SGHNT and CDR2 YYREEE (reference sequence). The CDR3 DNA is TGTGCCAGCAGTCCCAGACAGGTCGCGGACACCGGGGAGCTGTTTTTT. It yields the protein CASSPRQVADTGELFF.

The J gene is TRBJ1-5, the V gene TRBV28, with TRBD1 matching 8 bases. Trimming removed 6 bases from V and 6 bases from J; junction bases left unmatched: 10. Germline assignment: CDR1 MDHEN and CDR2 SYDVKM. The CDR3 is 15 residues long. The CDR3 DNA is TGTGCCAGCAGCGTAGGACAGGGAGCGATTCAGCCCCAGCATTTT. Translation: CASSVGQGAIQPQHF.

This clone came up a few times. J is TRBJ2-5 and V is TRBV14; D is perhaps TRBD2 (5 bases). The germline V gene encodes CDR1 SGHDN and CDR2 FVKESK. V was clipped by 1 base and J by 5 bases, with 8 bases between them. The CDR3 extends over 13 amino acids. The CDR3 DNA reads as TGTGCCAGCAGCCAAGTAGCGAGGGAGACCCAGTACTTC. Its translation: CASSQVARETQYF.

Only a few counts were recorded for this clone. J is TRBJ2-7 and V is TRBV5-1; TRBD2 is a possible D gene (6 bases). The germline CDR1 and CDR2 sequences are SGHRS and YFSETQ. The CDR3 runs to 15 residues. With 0 bases removed from V and 0 bases from J, the gap between germline ends came to 10 bases. CDR3 coding DNA: TGCGCCAGCAGCTTGGAGGCGGGACCCTCCTACGAGCAGTACTTC. This codes for CASSLEAGPSYEQYF.

This chain uses TRBV5-1 with TRBJ2-2; D may be TRBD1 (5 bases). The germline CDR1 and CDR2 sequences are SGHRS and YFSETQ. This CDR3 has 13 residues. V dropped 4 bases and J dropped 4 bases, with 8 bases sitting between them. The CDR3 sequence: CASSADSTGELFF. The CDR3 region has the DNA TGCGCCAGCAGCGCTGACAGCACCGGGGAGCTGTTTTTT.

The rearrangement links TRBV7-9 to TRBJ2-5; 11 bases align to TRBD1. Germline loops: CDR1 SEHNR, CDR2 FQNEAQ (reference sequence). CDR3 length equals 16 residues. After removal of 4 bases from V and 2 bases from J, the junction contained 6 bases not matched to a gene. The CDR3 spells CASSSGTGGLQETQYF. CDR3 nucleotides: TGTGCCAGCAGCTCCGGGACAGGGGGTTTACAAGAGACCCAGTACTTC. Variable domain in full (rest from reference TRBV7-9 and TRBJ2-5): DTGVSQNPRHKITKRGQNVTFRCDPISEHNRLYWYRQTLGQGPEFLTYFQNEAQLEKSRLLSDRFSAERPKGSFSTLEIQRTEQGDSAMYLCASSSGTGGLQETQYFGPGTRLLVL.

This chain joins TRBV19 and TRBJ2-1, with 10 bases lining up with TRBD2. The CDR3 length is 15 residues. Germline CDR1 and CDR2: LNHDA and SQIVND (reference sequence). Unmatched junction bases numbered 7, after V lost 4 bases and J lost 7 bases. CDR3 nucleotides: TGTGCCAGTAGTAAAAGCGGGGGGGAAGGAAATGAGCAGTTCTTC. This encodes CASSKSGGEGNEQFF.

This rearrangement joins TRBV4-2 to TRBJ1-5, with TRBD1 as a possible D gene (5 bases). In germline, CDR1 is LGHNA, CDR2 YNFKEQ. V was pared by 6 bases and J by 7 bases, with 16 bases between. The CDR3 runs to 14 residues. CDR3 in DNA: TGTGCCAGCAGTCAACCGGGAGAGGGGCAGCCCCAGCATTTT. Translation: CASSQPGEGQPQHF.